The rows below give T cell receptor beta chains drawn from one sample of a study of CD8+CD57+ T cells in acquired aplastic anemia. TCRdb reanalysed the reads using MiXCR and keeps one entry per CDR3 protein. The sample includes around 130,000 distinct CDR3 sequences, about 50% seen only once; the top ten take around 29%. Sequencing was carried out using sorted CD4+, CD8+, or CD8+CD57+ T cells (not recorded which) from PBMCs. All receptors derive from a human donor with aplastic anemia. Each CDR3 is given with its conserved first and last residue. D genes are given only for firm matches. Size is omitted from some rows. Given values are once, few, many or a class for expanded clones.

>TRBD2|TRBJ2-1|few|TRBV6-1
CASSKLGWGGNEQFF
TGTGCCAGCAGTAAACTAGGATGGGGGGGCAATGAGCAGTTCTTC
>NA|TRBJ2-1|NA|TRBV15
CATSARLVGGEQFF
TGTGCCACCAGCGCTAGACTAGTCGGCGGAGAGCAGTTCTTC
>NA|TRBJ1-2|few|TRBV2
CASSEAQRGDGYTF
TGTGCCAGCAGTGAAGCGCAAAGGGGAGATGGCTACACCTTC
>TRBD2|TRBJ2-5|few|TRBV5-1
CASSYSGTSGQETQYF
TGCGCCAGCAGCTATTCCGGGACTAGCGGCCAAGAGACCCAGTACTTC
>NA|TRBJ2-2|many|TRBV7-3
CASRLNTGELFF
TGTGCCAGCAGGCTAAACACCGGGGAGCTGTTTTTT
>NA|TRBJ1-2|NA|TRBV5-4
CASSFPGVYGYTF
TGTGCCAGCAGCTTTCCGGGGGTGTATGGCTACACCTTC
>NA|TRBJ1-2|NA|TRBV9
CANSLMAVPNYGYTF
TGTGCCAACAGCCTCATGGCCGTTCCTAACTATGGCTACACCTTC
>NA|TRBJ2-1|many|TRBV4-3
CASRRDVGTNNEQFF
TGCGCCAGCAGGAGAGATGTGGGGACAAACAATGAGCAGTTCTTC
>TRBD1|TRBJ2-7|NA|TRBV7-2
CASSWDRRYEQYF
TGTGCCAGCAGCTGGGACAGGCGCTACGAGCAGTATTTC
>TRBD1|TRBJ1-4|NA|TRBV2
CASTHDRVSNEKLFF
TGTGCCAGTACCCATGACAGGGTGTCTAATGAAAAACTGTTTTTT
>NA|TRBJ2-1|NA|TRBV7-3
CASSEELGVHEQFF
TGTGCCAGCAGCGAAGAACTTGGAGTCCATGAGCAGTTCTTC
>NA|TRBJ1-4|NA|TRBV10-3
CAISEATNEKLFF
TGTGCCATCAGTGAAGCAACTAATGAAAAACTGTTTTTT
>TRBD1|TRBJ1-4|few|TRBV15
CATSREGQGATNEKLFF
TGTGCCACCAGCAGAGAGGGACAGGGTGCAACTAATGAAAAACTGTTTTTT
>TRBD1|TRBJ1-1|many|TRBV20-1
CSARGLTGDTEAFF
TGCAGTGCTAGAGGATTAACAGGGGACACTGAAGCTTTCTTT
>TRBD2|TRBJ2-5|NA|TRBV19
CASTPGGEETQYF
TGTGCCAGTACCCCGGGAGGCGAAGAGACCCAGTACTTC
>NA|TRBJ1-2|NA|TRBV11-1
CASSLKGHSASDGYTF
TGTGCCAGCAGCTTAAAGGGACATTCGGCTTCCGATGGCTACACCTTC
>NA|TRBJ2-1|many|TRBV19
CASSIYSVMTGVYNEQFF
TGTGCCAGTAGTATATACAGCGTGATGACGGGAGTCTACAATGAGCAGTTCTTC
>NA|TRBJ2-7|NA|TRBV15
CATSRHHRETEQYF
TGTGCCACCAGCAGACACCACCGGGAAACCGAGCAGTACTTC
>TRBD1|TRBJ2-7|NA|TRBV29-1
CSVQDRVYYEQYF
TGCAGCGTCCAGGACAGGGTCTACTACGAGCAGTACTTC
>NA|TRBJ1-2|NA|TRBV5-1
CASSPSYLNYGYTF
TGCGCCAGCAGCCCATCGTACCTAAACTATGGCTACACCTTC
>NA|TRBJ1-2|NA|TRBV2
CASSDRTHHGYTF
TGTGCCAGCAGCGACAGGACCCACCATGGCTACACATTC
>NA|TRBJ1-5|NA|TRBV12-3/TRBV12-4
CASSLSNRVNQPQHF
TGTGCCAGCAGTTTATCCAACAGGGTTAATCAGCCCCAGCATTTT
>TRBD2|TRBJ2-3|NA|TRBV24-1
CATRNSGRADTQYF
TGTGCCACCAGGAATAGCGGGAGGGCAGATACGCAGTATTTT
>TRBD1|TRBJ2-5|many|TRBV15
CATSAGGGGYQETQYF
TGTGCCACCAGCGCAGGGGGCGGAGGGTACCAAGAGACCCAGTACTTC
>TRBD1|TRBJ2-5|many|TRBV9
CASSEGGDRGSDQYF
TGTGCCAGCAGCGAGGGGGGGGACAGGGGCAGTGACCAGTACTTC
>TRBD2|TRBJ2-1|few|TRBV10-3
CASGLAGGSYNEQFF
TGTGCCAGCGGACTAGCGGGAGGCTCCTACAATGAGCAGTTCTTC
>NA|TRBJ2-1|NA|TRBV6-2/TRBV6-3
CASSYILGRGDNEQFF
TGTGCCAGCAGTTACATTCTGGGAAGGGGGGACAATGAGCAGTTCTTC
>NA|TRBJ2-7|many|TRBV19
CASSIRNLGSYEQYF
TGTGCCAGTAGTATACGAAACCTGGGGTCCTACGAGCAGTACTTC
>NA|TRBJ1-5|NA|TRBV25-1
CASSDDRYNQPQHF
TGTGCCAGCAGTGACGACAGGTATAATCAGCCCCAGCATTTT
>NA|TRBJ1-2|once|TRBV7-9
CASSLKKQDYGYTF
TGTGCCAGCAGCTTGAAGAAGCAGGACTATGGCTACACCTTC
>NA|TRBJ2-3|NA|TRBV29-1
CSELQGHPDTQYF
TGCAGCGAGCTACAGGGACACCCAGATACGCAGTATTTT
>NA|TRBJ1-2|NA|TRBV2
CASSVGNYGYTF
TGTGCCAGCAGTGTCGGGAACTATGGCTACACCTTC
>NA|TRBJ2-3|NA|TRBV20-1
CSAKVSTDTQYF
TGCAGTGCTAAGGTCAGCACAGATACGCAGTATTTT
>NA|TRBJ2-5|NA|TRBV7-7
CASSPGSTNTQLDQETQYF
TGTGCTAGCAGCCCCGGGTCAACCAACACCCAACTTGACCAAGAGACCCAGTACTTC
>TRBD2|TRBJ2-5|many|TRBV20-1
CSASPTGLAGGPGQETQYF
TGCAGTGCTAGTCCCACCGGACTAGCGGGGGGGCCAGGCCAAGAGACCCAGTACTTC
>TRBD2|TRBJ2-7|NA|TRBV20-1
CSASERGYEQYF
TGCAGTGCTAGCGAGCGGGGCTACGAGCAGTACTTC
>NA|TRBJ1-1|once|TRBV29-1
CSVARMGNTEAFF
TGCAGCGTTGCCAGGATGGGGAACACTGAAGCTTTCTTT
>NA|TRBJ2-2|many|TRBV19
CASSIGGAGELFF
TGTGCCAGTAGTATTGGAGGGGCCGGGGAGCTGTTTTTT
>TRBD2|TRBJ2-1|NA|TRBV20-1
CSARVFGLAGGKNEQFF
TGCAGTGCTAGGGTCTTCGGCCTAGCGGGGGGGAAAAATGAGCAGTTCTTC
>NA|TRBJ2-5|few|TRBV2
CASSEGAGETQYF
TGTGCCAGCAGTGAAGGGGCGGGAGAGACCCAGTACTTC
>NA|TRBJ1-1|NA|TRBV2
CASRKVNTEAFF
TGTGCCAGCCGGAAGGTGAACACTGAAGCTTTCTTT
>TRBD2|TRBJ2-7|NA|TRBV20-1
CSAGLAGGRGYEQYF
TGCAGTGCTGGACTAGCGGGAGGGCGGGGATACGAGCAGTACTTC